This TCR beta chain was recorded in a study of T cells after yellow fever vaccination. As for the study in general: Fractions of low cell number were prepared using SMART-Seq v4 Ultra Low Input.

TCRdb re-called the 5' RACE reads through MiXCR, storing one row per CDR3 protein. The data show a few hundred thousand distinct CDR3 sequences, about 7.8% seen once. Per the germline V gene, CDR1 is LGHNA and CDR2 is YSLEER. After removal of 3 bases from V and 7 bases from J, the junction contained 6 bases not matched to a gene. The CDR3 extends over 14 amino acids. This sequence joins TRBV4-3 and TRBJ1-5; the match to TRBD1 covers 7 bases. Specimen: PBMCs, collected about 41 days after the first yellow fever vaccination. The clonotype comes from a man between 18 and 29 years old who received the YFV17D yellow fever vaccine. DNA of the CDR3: TGCGCCAGCAGCCAGACTGACAGGGACCAGCCCCAGCATTTT. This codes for CASSQTDRDQPQHF.